The TCR delta chain described here comes from a study of gamma-delta T cells after stem cell transplantation. TCRdb called clones anew from the RT-PCR reads with CATT. The sample shows over 2,000 delta-chain clones, 3.1% of them seen only once. Germline V gene lookup returns CDR1 GEAIGNYY and CDR2 EKD. The CDR3 is 18 amino acids. This clone was seen repeatedly, ten times or more. A read error likely explains why the TCRdb protein, taken from a much larger clone, differs from this DNA's translation at residue 3; the protein shown is translated from the DNA. The source is a human donor. It is not recorded whose cells these are; they may come from a transplant donor. The material sequenced was gamma-delta T cells. The rearrangement uses TRDV2 and TRDJ1; 7 bases fit TRDD3. DNA of the CDR3: TGTGCCCGTGACACCGTAGCAACTGGGGACCCGTACACCGATAAACTCATCTTT. It yields the protein CARDTVATGDPYTDKLIF.